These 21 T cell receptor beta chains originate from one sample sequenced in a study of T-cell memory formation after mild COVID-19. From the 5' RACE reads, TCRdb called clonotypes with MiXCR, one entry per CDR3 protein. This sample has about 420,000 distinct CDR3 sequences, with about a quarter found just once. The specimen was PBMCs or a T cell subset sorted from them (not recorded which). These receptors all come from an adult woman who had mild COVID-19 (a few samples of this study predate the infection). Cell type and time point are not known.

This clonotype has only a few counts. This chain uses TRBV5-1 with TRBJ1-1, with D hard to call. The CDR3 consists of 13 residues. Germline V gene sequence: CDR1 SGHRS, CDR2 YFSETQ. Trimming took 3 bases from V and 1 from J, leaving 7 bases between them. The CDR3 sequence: CASSSPQNTEAFF. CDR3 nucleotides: TGCGCCAGCAGCTCCCCCCAGAACACTGAAGCTTTCTTT.

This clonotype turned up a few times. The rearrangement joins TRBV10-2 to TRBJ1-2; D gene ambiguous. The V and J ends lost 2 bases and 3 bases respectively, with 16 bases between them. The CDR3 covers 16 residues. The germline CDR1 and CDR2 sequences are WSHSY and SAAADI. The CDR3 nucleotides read TGCGCCAGCAGTGAGGGTGAAGGAATCGGGCACTATGGCTACACCTTC. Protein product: CASSEGEGIGHYGYTF.

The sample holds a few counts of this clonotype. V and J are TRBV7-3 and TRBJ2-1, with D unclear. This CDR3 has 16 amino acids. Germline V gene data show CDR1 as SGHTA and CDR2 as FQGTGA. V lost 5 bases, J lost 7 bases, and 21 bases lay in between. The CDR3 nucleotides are TGTGCCAGCAGCCCCCTTGGACGGATAAGTAATAATGAGCAGTTCTTC. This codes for CASSPLGRISNNEQFF.

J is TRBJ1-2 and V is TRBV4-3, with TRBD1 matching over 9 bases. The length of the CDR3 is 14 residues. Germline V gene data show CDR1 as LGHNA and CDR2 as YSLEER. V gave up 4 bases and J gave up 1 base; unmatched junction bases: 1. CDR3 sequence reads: CASSRQGDNYGYTF. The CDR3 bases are TGCGCCAGCAGCCGACAGGGGGATAACTATGGCTACACCTTC.

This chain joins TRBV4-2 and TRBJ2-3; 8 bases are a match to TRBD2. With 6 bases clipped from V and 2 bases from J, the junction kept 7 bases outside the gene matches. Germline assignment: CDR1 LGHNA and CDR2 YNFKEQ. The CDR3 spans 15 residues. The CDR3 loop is CASRRSGGNTDTQYF. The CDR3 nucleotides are TGTGCCAGCAGGCGAAGCGGGGGCAACACAGATACGCAGTATTTT.

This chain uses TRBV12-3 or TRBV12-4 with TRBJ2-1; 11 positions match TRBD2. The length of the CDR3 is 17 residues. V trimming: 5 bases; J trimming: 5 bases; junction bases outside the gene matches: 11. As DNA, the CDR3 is TGTGCCAGCAGTCCCCGGGTAGCGGGAGGGCCGGACAATGAGCAGTTCTTC. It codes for CASSPRVAGGPDNEQFF.

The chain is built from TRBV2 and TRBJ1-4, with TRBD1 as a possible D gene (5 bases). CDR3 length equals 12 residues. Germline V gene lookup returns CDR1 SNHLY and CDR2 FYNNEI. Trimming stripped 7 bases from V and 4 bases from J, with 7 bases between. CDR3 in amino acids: CASTRDNEKLFF. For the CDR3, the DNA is TGTGCCAGCACCAGGGATAATGAAAAACTGTTTTTT.

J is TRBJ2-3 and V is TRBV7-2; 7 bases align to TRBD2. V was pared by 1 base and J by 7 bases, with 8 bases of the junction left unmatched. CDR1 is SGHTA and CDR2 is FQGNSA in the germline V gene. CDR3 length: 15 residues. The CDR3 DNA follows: TGTGCCAGCAGCTTAGATGCGGGAGCCCCATATACGCAGTATTTT. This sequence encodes CASSLDAGAPYTQYF.

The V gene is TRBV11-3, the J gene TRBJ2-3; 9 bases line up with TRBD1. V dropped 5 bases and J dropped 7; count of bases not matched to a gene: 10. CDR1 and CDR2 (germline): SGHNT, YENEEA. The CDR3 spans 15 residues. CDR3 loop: CASSPDAGQGYTQYF. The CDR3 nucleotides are TGTGCCAGCAGCCCTGACGCGGGACAGGGATATACGCAGTATTTT.

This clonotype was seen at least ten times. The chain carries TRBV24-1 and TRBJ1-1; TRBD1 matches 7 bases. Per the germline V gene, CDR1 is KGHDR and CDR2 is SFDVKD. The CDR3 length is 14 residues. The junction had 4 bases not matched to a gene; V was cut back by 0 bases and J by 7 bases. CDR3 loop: CATSDLQQGREAFF. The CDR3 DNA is TGTGCCACCAGTGATTTGCAACAGGGGCGTGAAGCTTTCTTT.

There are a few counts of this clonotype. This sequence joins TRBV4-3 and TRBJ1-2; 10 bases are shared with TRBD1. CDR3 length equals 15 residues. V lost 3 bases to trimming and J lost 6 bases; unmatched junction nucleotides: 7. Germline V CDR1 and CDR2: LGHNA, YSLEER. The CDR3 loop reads CASSQSGTGVDGYTF. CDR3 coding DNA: TGCGCCAGCAGCCAGTCCGGGACAGGGGTTGATGGCTACACCTTC.

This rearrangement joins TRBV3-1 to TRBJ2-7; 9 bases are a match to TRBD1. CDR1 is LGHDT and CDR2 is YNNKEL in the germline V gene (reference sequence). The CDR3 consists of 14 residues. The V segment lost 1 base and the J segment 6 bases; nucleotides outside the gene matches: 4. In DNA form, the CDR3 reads TGTGCCAGCAGCCAAGTCGGGACAGGGCGCGAGCAGTACTTC. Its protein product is CASSQVGTGREQYF.

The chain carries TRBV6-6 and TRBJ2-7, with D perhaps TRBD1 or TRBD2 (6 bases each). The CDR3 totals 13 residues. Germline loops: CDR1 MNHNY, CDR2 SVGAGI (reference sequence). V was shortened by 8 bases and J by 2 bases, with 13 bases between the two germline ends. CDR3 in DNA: TGTGCCAGCCGGCCGGGGGCCGCCTACGAGCAGTACTTC. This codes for CASRPGAAYEQYF.

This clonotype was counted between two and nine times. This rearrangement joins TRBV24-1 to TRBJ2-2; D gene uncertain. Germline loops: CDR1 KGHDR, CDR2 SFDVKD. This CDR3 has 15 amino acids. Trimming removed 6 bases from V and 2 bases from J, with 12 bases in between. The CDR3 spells CATSSRTRNTGELFF. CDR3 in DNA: TGTGCCACCAGTTCCCGGACGAGAAACACCGGGGAGCTGTTTTTT.

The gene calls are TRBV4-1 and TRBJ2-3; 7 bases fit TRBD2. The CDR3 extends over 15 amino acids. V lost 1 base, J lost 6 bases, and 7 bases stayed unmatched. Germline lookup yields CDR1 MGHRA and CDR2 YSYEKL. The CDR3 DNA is TGCGCCAGCAGCCAAGGCGGGGGACCGGCGGATACGCAGTATTTT. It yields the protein CASSQGGGPADTQYF.

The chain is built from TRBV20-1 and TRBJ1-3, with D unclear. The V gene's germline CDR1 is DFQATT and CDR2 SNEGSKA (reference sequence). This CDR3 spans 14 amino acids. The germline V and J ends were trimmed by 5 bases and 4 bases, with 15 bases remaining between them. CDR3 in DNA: TGCAGTGCTCTTAGTTGGGGTCCCGGAAACACCATATATTTT. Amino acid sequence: CSALSWGPGNTIYF.

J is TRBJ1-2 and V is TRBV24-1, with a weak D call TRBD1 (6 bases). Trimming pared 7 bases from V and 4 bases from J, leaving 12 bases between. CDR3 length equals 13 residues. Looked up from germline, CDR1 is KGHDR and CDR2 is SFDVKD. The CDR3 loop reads CATRDSGAYGYTF. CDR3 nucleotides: TGTGCCACCAGGGACAGTGGGGCCTATGGCTACACCTTC.

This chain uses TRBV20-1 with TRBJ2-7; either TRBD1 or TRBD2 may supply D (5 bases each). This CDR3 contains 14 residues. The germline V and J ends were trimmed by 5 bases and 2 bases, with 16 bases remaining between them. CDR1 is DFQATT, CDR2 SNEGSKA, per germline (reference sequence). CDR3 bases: TGCAGTGCTCCTAGGGGAGCCGGACCCTACGAGCAGTACTTC. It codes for CSAPRGAGPYEQYF.

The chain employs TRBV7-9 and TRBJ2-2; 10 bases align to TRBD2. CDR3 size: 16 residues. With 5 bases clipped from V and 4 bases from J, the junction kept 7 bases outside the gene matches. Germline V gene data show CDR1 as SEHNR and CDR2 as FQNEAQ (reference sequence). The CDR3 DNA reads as TGTGCCAGCAGCCCCTTAGCGGGGGGCCGCACCGGGGAGCTGTTTTTT. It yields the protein CASSPLAGGRTGELFF.

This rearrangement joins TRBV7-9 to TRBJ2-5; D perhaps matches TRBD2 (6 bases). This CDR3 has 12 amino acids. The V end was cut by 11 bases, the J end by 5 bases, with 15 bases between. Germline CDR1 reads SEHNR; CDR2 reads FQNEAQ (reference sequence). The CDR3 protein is CAGSSDRETQYF. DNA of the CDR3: TGTGCCGGTTCTAGCGACCGGGAGACCCAGTACTTC.

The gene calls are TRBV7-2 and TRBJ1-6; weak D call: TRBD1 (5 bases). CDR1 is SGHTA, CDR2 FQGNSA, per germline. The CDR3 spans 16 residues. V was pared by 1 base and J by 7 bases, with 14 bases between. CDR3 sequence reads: CASSLVPGLRNSPLHF. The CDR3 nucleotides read TGTGCCAGCAGCTTAGTGCCAGGGCTGAGGAATTCACCCCTCCACTTT. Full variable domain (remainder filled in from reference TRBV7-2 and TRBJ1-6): GAGVSQSPSNKVTEKGKDVELRCDPISGHTALYWYRQSLGQGLEFLIYFQGNSAPDKSGLPSDRFSAERTGGSVSTLTIQRTQQEDSAVYLCASSLVPGLRNSPLHFGNGTRLTVT.